This TCR beta chain stems from a study of T cell changes during pregnancy in multiple sclerosis. Germline CDR1 and CDR2: SGHRS and YFSETQ. This CDR3 is 16 amino acids long. V was pared by 0 bases and J by 6 bases, with 5 bases of the junction left unmatched. The table came from immunoSEQ multiplex PCR; TCRdb's copy has only in-frame clones and leaves some out. The data contain under 45,000 clones, approximately 94% of them singletons. This sequence joins TRBV5-1 and TRBJ2-2, with 10 nucleotides matching TRBD1. The sequence was obtained from a female donor with multiple sclerosis, enrolled in a pregnancy study. The sequences come from CD4+ T cells from peripheral blood mononuclear cells, collected in the third trimester of pregnancy. This CDR3 is CASSLGRDRGPGELFF. The DNA for the CDR3 is TGCGCCAGCAGCTTGGGCCGGGACAGGGGTCCCGGGGAGCTGTTTTTT. The full variable domain, its missing parts supplied by reference TRBV5-1 and TRBJ2-2, is KAGVTQTPRYLIKTRGQQVTLSCSPISGHRSVSWYQQTPGQGLQFLFEYFSETQRNKGNFPGRFSGRQFSNSRSEMNVSTLELGDSALYLCASSLGRDRGPGELFFGEGSRLTVL.